This TCR beta chain derives from a study of blood T cell repertoires in COVID-19. Study summary: Whether acute or convalescent, the COVID-19 samples came from the United States, Italy and Spain. Nucleic acid was either cDNA or gDNA, and it came from T cells, B-cell-depleted T cells, or PBMCs.

Seattle participants joined during active infection and were tracked over time. Per the study methods: Estimation of nucleated cell counts relied on the amplification of reference gene primers. The data were produced by immunoSEQ multiplex PCR, yet TCRdb's version contains in-frame clones alone and is incomplete. That table is the source of V, J and clone size, and D and trimming were worked out from the DNA. The top ten clones hold around 22% of a sample with about 49,000 clones, approximately 81% of them seen once. CDR1 SGDLS and CDR2 YYNGEE come from the germline V gene. Trimming stripped 3 bases from V and 0 bases from J, with 7 bases between. This CDR3 has 14 amino acids.

The V gene is TRBV9, the J gene TRBJ1-5; D unclear. Sequenced material: peripheral blood. This clonotype was obtained from a woman older than 75 with COVID-19, enrolled during active disease. DNA of the CDR3: TGTGCCAGCAGCGCCCTCGGTAGCAATCAGCCCCAGCATTTT. It codes for CASSALGSNQPQHF.